Listed below are T cell receptor beta chains from one sample, sequenced in a study of tumor-infiltrating lymphocytes in oesophageal squamous cell carcinoma. MiXCR, run by TCRdb on the PCR reads, gives a single entry per CDR3 protein. The table lists around 6,400 distinct CDR3 sequences, 14% to 15% of them singletons. Sequencing used esophageal tumor tissue. The origin of the receptors is a male donor with esophageal squamous cell carcinoma. CDR3s include the opening cysteine and the closing phenylalanine or tryptophan. The D gene is left open where the match is weak. Only some rows state a clone size, as once, few, many or a class for expanded clones.

TGTGCCAGCAGCTTTGCCTATGGCTACACCTTC,CASSFAYGYTF,TRBV7-2,medium-sized,TRBJ1-2,11,NA
TGTGCCAGCCACTTTAACCCCGACAGGGGAAGTTTAAATGAGCAGTTCTTC,CASHFNPDRGSLNEQFF,TRBV2,NA,TRBJ2-1,17,TRBD1
TGCGCCAGCAGCCTTCCTACTAGCGGGGGGTACAATGAGCAGTTCTTC,CASSLPTSGGYNEQFF,TRBV5-1,many,TRBJ2-1,16,TRBD2
TGTGCCAGCAGCGACCCTATTCAGGGGGCGCGGCAGTACTTC,CASSDPIQGARQYF,TRBV7-3,medium-sized,TRBJ2-7,14,TRBD1
TGTGCCAGCAGTTACTCTGGCGGGAGCTCCTACAATGAGCAGTTCTTC,CASSYSGGSSYNEQFF,TRBV6-6,medium-sized,TRBJ2-1,16,TRBD2
TGTGCCAGCAGTGAAGTTGAAGTAGAGGAAGCTTTCTTT,CASSEVEVEEAFF,TRBV6-1,many,TRBJ1-1,13,NA
TGCGCCAGCAGCTTGGCGACACCAAACCAAGAGACCCAGTACTTC,CASSLATPNQETQYF,TRBV5-1,few,TRBJ2-5,15,NA
TGTGCCAGCTCATCCCTGCATCACGAGCAGTACTTC,CASSSLHHEQYF,TRBV18,few,TRBJ2-7,12,NA
TGTGCCAGCAGTTTAGCGGGGGGATTCAATGAGCAGTTCTTC,CASSLAGGFNEQFF,TRBV27,many,TRBJ2-1,14,TRBD2
TGTGCCAGCAGTCGTAGCGGGGGGACAGATACGCAGTATTTT,CASSRSGGTDTQYF,TRBV28,medium-sized,TRBJ2-3,14,TRBD2
TGCGCCAGCAGCTTGGTTCAGGGAGACTATGGCTACACCTTC,CASSLVQGDYGYTF,TRBV5-1,many,TRBJ1-2,14,NA
TGTGCCTCACGCTCACCCAGGATGTGGGCCTACGAGCAGTACTTC,CASRSPRMWAYEQYF,TRBV6-1,medium-sized,TRBJ2-7,15,NA
TGCGCCAGCAGCCGACCTAGGGACGGAAACACTGAAGCTTTCTTT,CASSRPRDGNTEAFF,TRBV4-1,many,TRBJ1-1,15,NA
TGCGCCAGCAGAATCAGCGAGGGCTACACCTTC,CASRISEGYTF,TRBV5-1,NA,TRBJ1-2,11,NA
TGTGCCAGCAGTGATGGTACGGACAGGCCCTACAATGAGCAGTTCTTC,CASSDGTDRPYNEQFF,TRBV6-4,many,TRBJ2-1,16,TRBD1
TGCGCCAGCAGCTTGGCGGTCTCCAGCTATGGCTACACCTTC,CASSLAVSSYGYTF,TRBV5-1,many,TRBJ1-2,14,NA
TGTGCCAGCAGCTTCGGCACCTACACCGGGGAGCTGTTTTTT,CASSFGTYTGELFF,TRBV5-8,many,TRBJ2-2,14,NA
TGTGCCAGCAGTAGGACAGTCTCAACTAATGAAAAACTGTTTTTT,CASSRTVSTNEKLFF,TRBV27,many,TRBJ1-4,15,NA
TGTGCCACCAGCAGAGATAACAGGGCTACCTCCTACAATGAGCAGTTCTTC,CATSRDNRATSYNEQFF,TRBV15,many,TRBJ2-1,17,NA
TGTGCCAGCAGTTTGGCGACAGGGGCGAGTCAGCCCCAGCATTTT,CASSLATGASQPQHF,TRBV27,many,TRBJ1-5,15,TRBD1
TGTGCCAGCAGCTTAGATGGTGTCAATCAGCCCCAGCATTTT,CASSLDGVNQPQHF,TRBV11-2,many,TRBJ1-5,14,NA
TGCGCCAGCAGCTTGCGGGGGATAAGCCACAATGAGCAGTACTTC,CASSLRGISHNEQYF,TRBV5-1,few,TRBJ2-5,15,NA
TGTGCCAGCAGTCATACCCCCGACAGGGCAGAGACCCAGTACTTC,CASSHTPDRAETQYF,TRBV6-1,medium-sized,TRBJ2-5,15,TRBD1
TGTGCCAGCAGACGCGGAAACACCATATATTTT,CASRRGNTIYF,TRBV6-1,many,TRBJ1-3,11,NA
TGTGCCAGCAGCTTAGATCAAGACCGCACAGATACGCAGTATTTT,CASSLDQDRTDTQYF,TRBV11-3,medium-sized,TRBJ2-3,15,NA
TGTGCCAGCAGCGAACGGACGGGGGCCCTGAATCAGCCCCAGCATTTT,CASSERTGALNQPQHF,TRBV5-6,many,TRBJ1-5,16,NA
TGTGCCAGCAGCTTAGTGGAAGGAACATTTGAAGCTTTCTTT,CASSLVEGTFEAFF,TRBV7-2,medium-sized,TRBJ1-1,14,NA
TGTGCCAGTGGAGACAGGGTGCGGCCTGAGCAGTTCTTC,CASGDRVRPEQFF,TRBV19,NA,TRBJ2-1,13,TRBD1
TGCGCCAGCAGCTTGGGTGGCTCCAGCTCCTACGAGCAGTACTTC,CASSLGGSSSYEQYF,TRBV5-1,many,TRBJ2-7,15,NA
TGTGCCAGCAGTTTTCGTCCAGGGTGGGAAAATAGCAATCAGCCCCAGCATTTT,CASSFRPGWENSNQPQHF,TRBV12-3/TRBV12-4,many,TRBJ1-5,18,NA
TGTGCCAGCAGCCCCCGGGCTAGCGGGGGTACCGGGGAGCTGTTTTTT,CASSPRASGGTGELFF,TRBV7-2,medium-sized,TRBJ2-2,16,TRBD2
TGTGCCATCGGACAGGGGGGAATCTACGAGCAGTACTTC,CAIGQGGIYEQYF,TRBV10-3,many,TRBJ2-7,13,TRBD1
TGTGCCAGCAGTTACGCGGCTAGCGGGGGTTCGAATGAGCAGTTCTTC,CASSYAASGGSNEQFF,TRBV6-6,many,TRBJ2-1,16,TRBD2
TGTGCCAGCAGTTTAGGGGGCGTCATCGGAAACACCATATATTTT,CASSLGGVIGNTIYF,TRBV12-3/TRBV12-4,many,TRBJ1-3,15,NA
TGTGCCAGCAGCTTGATGACCACGGGGGAGCTGTTTTTT,CASSLMTTGELFF,TRBV5-8,many,TRBJ2-2,13,NA
TGTGCCAGCAGTTTAGGTCAAAACAGACCAGATACGCAGTATTTT,CASSLGQNRPDTQYF,TRBV12-3/TRBV12-4,many,TRBJ2-3,15,NA
TGTGCCAGCAGTGACTTAGCGGGGGGCACAGATACGCAGTATTTT,CASSDLAGGTDTQYF,TRBV6-4,many,TRBJ2-3,15,TRBD2
TGTGCCAGCAGCGCAACTCAAAAAGGGACAGATACGCAGTATTTT,CASSATQKGTDTQYF,TRBV9,once,TRBJ2-3,15,NA
TGTGCCAGCAGCCCCCCCGGGACAGGGTTGGTTGGGGCCAACGTCCTGACTTTC,CASSPPGTGLVGANVLTF,TRBV7-9,medium-sized,TRBJ2-6,18,TRBD1
TGTGCCAGCAGCTTGGAGTTCTCCACGGACAGGGTTAACTATGGCTACACCTTC,CASSLEFSTDRVNYGYTF,TRBV5-5,many,TRBJ1-2,18,TRBD1
TGTGCCAGCAGTAAGGGGGGACAGTACTACGAGCAGTACTTC,CASSKGGQYYEQYF,TRBV12-3/TRBV12-4,many,TRBJ2-7,14,NA
TGTGCCAGCAGTGAACGGGCCTCCGGCTATGGCTACACCTTC,CASSERASGYGYTF,TRBV6-1,medium-sized,TRBJ1-2,14,NA
TGCGCCAGCAGCCAAGATTGGAGTACTGGGGCCAACGTCCTGACTTTC,CASSQDWSTGANVLTF,TRBV4-1,many,TRBJ2-6,16,NA
TGTGCCAGCAGTACAGGCCTCAGGGGAAACACCATATATTTT,CASSTGLRGNTIYF,TRBV6-1,many,TRBJ1-3,14,NA
TGTGCCAGCAGGGGGGGGCTAGCGGGGGGTGGGCAGTTCTTC,CASRGGLAGGGQFF,TRBV12-3/TRBV12-4,many,TRBJ2-1,14,TRBD2
TGTGCCAGCAGCTCAAACGGGGGGGGAGAGACCCAGTACTTC,CASSSNGGGETQYF,TRBV25-1,many,TRBJ2-5,14,TRBD2
TGTGCCATCAGTGTACAGACTAGCACAGATACGCAGTATTTT,CAISVQTSTDTQYF,TRBV10-3,many,TRBJ2-3,14,NA
TGTGCCAGCAGCTTGCAGGGGATGAGCGAGCAGTACTTC,CASSLQGMSEQYF,TRBV5-6,many,TRBJ2-7,13,NA
TGTGCCACCAGCAGAGATTTATCCCTTGACAATGAGCAGTTCTTC,CATSRDLSLDNEQFF,TRBV15,NA,TRBJ2-1,15,NA